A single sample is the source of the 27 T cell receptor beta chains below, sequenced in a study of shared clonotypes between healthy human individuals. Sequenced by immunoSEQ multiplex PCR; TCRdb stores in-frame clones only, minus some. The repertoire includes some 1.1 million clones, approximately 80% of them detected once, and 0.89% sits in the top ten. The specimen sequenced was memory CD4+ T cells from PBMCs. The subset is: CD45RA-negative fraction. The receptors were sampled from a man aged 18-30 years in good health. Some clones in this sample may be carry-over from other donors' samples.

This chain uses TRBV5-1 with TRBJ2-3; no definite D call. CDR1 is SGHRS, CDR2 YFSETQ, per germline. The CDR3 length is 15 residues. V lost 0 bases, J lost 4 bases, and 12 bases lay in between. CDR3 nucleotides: TGCGCCAGCAGCTTGGATGGAGACCGGGCAGATACGCAGTATTTT. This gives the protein CASSLDGDRADTQYF.

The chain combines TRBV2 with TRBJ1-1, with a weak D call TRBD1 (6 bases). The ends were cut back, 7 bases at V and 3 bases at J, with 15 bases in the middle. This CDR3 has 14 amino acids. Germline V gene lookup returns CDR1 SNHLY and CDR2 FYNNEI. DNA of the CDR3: TGTGCCAGCAAGGGGGACGGAACGTACACTGAAGCTTTCTTT. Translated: CASKGDGTYTEAFF. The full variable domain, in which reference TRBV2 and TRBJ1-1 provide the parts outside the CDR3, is EPEVTQTPSHQVTQMGQEVILRCVPISNHLYFYWYRQILGQKVEFLVSFYNNEISEKSEIFDDQFSVERPDGSNFTLKIRSTKLEDSAMYFCASKGDGTYTEAFFGQGTRLTVV.

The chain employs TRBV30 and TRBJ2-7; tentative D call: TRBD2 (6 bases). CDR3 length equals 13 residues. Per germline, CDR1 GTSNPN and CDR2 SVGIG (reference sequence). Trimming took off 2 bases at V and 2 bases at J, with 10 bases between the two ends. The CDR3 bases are TGTGCCTGGAGTTCGGAGGGGCCCTACGAGCAGTACTTC. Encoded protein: CAWSSEGPYEQYF.

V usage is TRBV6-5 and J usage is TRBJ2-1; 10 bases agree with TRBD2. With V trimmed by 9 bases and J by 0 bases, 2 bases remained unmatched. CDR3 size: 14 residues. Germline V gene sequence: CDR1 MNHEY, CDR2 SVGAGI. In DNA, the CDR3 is TGTGCCAGTCAGCGGGAGGGCTCCTACAATGAGCAGTTCTTC. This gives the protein CASQREGSYNEQFF.

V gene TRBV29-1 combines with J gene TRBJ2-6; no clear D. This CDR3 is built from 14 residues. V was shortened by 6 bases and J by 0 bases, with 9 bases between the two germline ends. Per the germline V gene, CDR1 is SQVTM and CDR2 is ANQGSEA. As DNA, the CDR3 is TGCAGCGTGGCGGTTAGCTCTGGGGCCAACGTCCTGACTTTC. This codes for CSVAVSSGANVLTF.

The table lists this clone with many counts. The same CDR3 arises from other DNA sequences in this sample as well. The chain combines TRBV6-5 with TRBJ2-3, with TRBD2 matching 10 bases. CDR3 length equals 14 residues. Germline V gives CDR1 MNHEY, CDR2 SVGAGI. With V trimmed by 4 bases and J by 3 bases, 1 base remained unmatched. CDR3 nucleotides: TGTGCCAGCAGTTCTAGCGGGAGAACAGATACGCAGTATTTT. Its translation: CASSSSGRTDTQYF.

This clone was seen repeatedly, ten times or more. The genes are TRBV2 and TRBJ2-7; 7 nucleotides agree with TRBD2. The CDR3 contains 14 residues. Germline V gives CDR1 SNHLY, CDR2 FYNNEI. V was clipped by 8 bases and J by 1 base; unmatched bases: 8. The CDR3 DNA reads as TGTGCCAGCCAGGGAGGGGTCCTTTCCTACGAGCAGTACTTC. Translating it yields CASQGGVLSYEQYF.

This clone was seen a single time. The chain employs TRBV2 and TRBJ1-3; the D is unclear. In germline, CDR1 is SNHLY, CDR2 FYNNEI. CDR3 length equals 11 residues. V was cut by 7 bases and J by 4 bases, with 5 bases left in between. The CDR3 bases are TGTGCCAGCACAGCCGGAAACACCATATATTTT. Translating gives CASTAGNTIYF.

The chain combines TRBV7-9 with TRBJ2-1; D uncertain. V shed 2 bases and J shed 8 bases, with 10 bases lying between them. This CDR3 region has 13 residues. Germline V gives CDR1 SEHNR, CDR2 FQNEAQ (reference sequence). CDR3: CASSLRERDEQFF. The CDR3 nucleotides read TGTGCCAGCAGCTTAAGGGAAAGGGATGAGCAGTTCTTC.

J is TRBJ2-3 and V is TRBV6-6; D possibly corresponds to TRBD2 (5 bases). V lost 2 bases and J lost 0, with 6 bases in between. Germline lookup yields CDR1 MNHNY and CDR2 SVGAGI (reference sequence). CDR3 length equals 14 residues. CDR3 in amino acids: CASSYGGSTDTQYF. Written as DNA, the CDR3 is TGTGCCAGCAGTTACGGCGGGAGCACAGATACGCAGTATTTT.

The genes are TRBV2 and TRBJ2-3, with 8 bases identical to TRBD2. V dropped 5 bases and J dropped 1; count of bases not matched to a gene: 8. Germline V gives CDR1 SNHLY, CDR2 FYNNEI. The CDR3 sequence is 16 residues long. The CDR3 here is CASSSERESGTDTQYF. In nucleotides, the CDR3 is TGTGCCAGCAGTTCAGAGCGGGAGTCGGGCACAGATACGCAGTATTTT.

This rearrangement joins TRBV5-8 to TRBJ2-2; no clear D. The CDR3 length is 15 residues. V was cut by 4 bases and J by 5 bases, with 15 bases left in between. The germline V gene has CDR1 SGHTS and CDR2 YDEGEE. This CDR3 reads CASSPAGSATGELFF. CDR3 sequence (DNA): TGTGCCAGCAGCCCGGCCGGGTCGGCGACCGGGGAGCTGTTTTTT.

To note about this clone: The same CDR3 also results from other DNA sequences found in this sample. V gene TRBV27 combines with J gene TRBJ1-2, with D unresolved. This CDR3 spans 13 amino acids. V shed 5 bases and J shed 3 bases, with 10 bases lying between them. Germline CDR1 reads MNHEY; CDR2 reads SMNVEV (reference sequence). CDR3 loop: CASSRRRYYGYTF. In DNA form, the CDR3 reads TGTGCCAGCAGTCGCCGCCGATACTATGGCTACACCTTC.

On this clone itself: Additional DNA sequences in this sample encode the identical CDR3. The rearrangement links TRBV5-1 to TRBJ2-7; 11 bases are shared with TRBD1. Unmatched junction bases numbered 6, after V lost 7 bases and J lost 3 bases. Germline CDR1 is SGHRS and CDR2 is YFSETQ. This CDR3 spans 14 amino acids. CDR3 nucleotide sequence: TGCGCCAGCTCCTTGGGGACAGGGGGCTACGAGCAGTACTTC. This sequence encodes CASSLGTGGYEQYF.

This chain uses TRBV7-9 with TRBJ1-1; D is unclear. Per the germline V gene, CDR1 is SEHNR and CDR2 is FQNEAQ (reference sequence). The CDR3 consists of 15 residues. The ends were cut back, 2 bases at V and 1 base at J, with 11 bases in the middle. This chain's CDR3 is CASSLSSVGNTEAFF. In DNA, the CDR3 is TGTGCCAGCAGCTTATCTTCGGTGGGGAACACTGAAGCTTTCTTT. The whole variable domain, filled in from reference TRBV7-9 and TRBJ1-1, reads DTGVSQNPRHKITKRGQNVTFRCDPISEHNRLYWYRQTLGQGPEFLTYFQNEAQLEKSRLLSDRFSAERPKGSFSTLEIQRTEQGDSAMYLCASSLSSVGNTEAFFGQGTRLTVV.

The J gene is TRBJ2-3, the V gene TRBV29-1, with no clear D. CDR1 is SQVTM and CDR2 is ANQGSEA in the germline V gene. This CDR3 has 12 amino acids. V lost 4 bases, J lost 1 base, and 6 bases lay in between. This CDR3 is CSVATGTDTQYF. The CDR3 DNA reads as TGCAGCGTTGCGACTGGCACAGATACGCAGTATTTT.

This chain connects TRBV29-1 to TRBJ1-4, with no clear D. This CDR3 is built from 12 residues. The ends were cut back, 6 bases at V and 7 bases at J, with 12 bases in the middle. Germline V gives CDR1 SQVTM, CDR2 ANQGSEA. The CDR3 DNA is TGCAGCGTGGTCACCAGTGGTGAAAAACTGTTTTTT. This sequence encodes CSVVTSGEKLFF.

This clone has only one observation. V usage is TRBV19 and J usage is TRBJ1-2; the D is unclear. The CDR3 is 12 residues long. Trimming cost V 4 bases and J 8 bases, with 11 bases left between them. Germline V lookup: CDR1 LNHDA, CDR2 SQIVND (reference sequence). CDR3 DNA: TGTGCCAGTAGTAAGAAGGGTTGGGGCTACACCTTC. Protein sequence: CASSKKGWGYTF. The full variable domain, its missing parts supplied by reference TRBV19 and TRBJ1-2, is DGGITQSPKYLFRKEGQNVTLSCEQNLNHDAMYWYRQDPGQGLRLIYYSQIVNDFQKGDIAEGYSVSREKKESFPLTVTSAQKNPTAFYLCASSKKGWGYTFGSGTRLTVV.

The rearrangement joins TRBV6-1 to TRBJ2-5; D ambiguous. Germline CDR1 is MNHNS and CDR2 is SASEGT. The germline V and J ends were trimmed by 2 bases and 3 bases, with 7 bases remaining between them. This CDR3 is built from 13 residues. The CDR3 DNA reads TGTGCCAGCAGTGAATTGGGGAAAGAGACCCAGTACTTC. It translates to CASSELGKETQYF.

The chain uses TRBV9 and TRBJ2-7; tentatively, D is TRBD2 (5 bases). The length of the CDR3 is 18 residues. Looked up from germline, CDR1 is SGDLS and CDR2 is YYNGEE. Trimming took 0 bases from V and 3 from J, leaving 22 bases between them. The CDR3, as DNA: TGTGCCAGCAGCGTAGGGCTGGCCTTAGAGCGGAGGAGCTACGAGCAGTACTTC. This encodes CASSVGLALERRSYEQYF. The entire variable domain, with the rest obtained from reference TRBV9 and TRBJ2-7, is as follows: DSGVTQTPKHLITATGQRVTLRCSPRSGDLSVYWYQQSLDQGLQFLIQYYNGEERAKGNILERFSAQQFPDLHSELNLSSLELGDSALYFCASSVGLALERRSYEQYFGPGTRLTVT.

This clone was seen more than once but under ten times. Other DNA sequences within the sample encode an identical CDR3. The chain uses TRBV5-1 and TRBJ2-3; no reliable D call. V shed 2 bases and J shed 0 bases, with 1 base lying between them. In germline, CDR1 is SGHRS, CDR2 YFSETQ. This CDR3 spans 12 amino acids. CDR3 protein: CASSFSTDTQYF. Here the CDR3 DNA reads TGCGCCAGCAGCTTTAGCACAGATACGCAGTATTTT.

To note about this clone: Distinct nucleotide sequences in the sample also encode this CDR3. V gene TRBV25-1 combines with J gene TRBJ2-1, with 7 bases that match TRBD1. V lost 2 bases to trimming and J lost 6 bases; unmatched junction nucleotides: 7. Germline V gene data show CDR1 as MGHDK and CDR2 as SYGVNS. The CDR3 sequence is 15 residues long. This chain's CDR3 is CASSEPGQGVNEQFF. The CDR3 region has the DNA TGTGCCAGCAGTGAACCGGGGCAGGGGGTCAATGAGCAGTTCTTC.

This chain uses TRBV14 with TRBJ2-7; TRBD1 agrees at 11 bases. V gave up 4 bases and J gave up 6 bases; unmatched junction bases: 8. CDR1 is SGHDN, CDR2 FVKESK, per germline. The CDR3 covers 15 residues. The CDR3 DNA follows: TGTGCCAGCAGCCTCCGGGACAGGGGGGCTAGCGAGCAGTACTTC. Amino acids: CASSLRDRGASEQYF.

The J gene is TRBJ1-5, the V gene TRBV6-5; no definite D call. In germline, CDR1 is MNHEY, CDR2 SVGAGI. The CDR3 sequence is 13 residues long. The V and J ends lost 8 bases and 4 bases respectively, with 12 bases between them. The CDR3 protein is CASRRDVNQPQHF. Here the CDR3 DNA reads TGTGCCAGCCGCCGGGATGTAAATCAGCCCCAGCATTTT.

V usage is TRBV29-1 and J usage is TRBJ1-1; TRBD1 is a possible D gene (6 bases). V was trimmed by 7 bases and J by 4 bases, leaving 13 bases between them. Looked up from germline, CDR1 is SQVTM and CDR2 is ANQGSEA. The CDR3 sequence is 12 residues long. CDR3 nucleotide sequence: TGCAGCGCAAAGGGGGATCTCACTGAAGCTTTCTTT. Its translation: CSAKGDLTEAFF.

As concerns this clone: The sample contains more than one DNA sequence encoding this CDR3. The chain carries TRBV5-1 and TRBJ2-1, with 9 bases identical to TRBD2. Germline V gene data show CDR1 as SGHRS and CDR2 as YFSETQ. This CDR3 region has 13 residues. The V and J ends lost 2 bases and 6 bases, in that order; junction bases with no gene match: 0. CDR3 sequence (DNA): TGCGCCAGCAGCTTAGCGGGAGGCAATGAGCAGTTCTTC. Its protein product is CASSLAGGNEQFF. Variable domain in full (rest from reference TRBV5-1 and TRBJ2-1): KAGVTQTPRYLIKTRGQQVTLSCSPISGHRSVSWYQQTPGQGLQFLFEYFSETQRNKGNFPGRFSGRQFSNSRSEMNVSTLELGDSALYLCASSLAGGNEQFFGPGTRLTVL.

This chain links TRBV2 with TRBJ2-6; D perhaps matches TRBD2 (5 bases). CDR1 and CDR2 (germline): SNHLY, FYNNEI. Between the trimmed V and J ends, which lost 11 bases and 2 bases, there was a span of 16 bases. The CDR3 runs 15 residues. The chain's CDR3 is CAGKMRAPGANVLTF. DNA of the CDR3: TGTGCCGGCAAAATGAGGGCTCCTGGGGCCAACGTCCTGACTTTC.